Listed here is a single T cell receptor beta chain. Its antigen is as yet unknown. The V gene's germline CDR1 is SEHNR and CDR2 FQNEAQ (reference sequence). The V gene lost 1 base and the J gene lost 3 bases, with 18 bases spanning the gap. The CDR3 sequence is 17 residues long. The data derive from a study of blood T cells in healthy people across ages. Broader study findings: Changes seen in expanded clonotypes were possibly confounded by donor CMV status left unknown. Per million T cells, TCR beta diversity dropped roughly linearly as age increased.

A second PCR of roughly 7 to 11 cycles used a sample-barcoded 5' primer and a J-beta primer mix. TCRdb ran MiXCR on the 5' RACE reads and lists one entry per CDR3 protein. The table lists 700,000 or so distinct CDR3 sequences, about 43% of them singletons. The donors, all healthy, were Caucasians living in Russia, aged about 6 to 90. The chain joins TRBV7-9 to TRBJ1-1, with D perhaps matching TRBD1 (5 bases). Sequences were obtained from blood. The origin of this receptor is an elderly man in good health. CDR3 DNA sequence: TGTGCCAGCAGCTTAGATGGGTTTGGGGGAAGAGACACTGAAGCTTTCTTT. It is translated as CASSLDGFGGRDTEAFF.